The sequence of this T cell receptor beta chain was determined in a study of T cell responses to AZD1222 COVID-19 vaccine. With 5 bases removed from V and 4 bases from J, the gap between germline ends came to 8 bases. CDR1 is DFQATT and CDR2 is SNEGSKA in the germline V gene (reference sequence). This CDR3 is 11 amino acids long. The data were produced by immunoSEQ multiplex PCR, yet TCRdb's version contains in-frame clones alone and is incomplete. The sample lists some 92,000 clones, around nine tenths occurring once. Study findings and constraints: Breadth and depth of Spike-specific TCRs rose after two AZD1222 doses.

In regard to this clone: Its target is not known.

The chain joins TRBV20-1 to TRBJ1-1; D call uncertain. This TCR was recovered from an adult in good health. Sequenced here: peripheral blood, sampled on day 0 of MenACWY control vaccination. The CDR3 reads CSAFFGTEAFF. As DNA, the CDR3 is TGCAGTGCTTTTTTTGGCACTGAAGCTTTCTTT.